This is a list of T cell receptor beta chains from one sample in a study of blood T cell repertoires in COVID-19. This table comes from immunoSEQ multiplex PCR, and its TCRdb copy is limited to in-frame clones, with some not included. The data show tens of thousands of clones, with about 79% seen just once and 28% held by the top ten. Sequenced: peripheral blood. The source of these receptors is a man in his sixties or seventies with acute or convalescent COVID-19. CDR3s include the opening cysteine and the closing phenylalanine or tryptophan. A D gene is named only where the DNA matches it firmly. For some rows the clone size is stated as once, few or many, or as a class when expanded; others skip it.

CDR3aa	CDR3nt	abundance	v_gene	j_gene	d_gene
CASSQDHPGSGNTIYF	TGTGCCAGCAGCCAAGATCATCCCGGGTCTGGAAACACCATATATTTT	.	TRBV14	TRBJ1-3	.
CASSFGQGTGELFF	TGTGCCAGCAGCTTCGGACAGGGCACCGGGGAGCTGTTTTTT	.	TRBV7-8	TRBJ2-2	TRBD1
CASSSTGVGEKLFF	TGTGCCAGCAGCTCGACAGGGGTTGGCGAAAAACTGTTTTTT	.	TRBV5-4	TRBJ1-4	TRBD1
CASSRPEGTEAFF	TGTGCCAGCAGCCGCCCCGAGGGCACTGAAGCTTTCTTT	.	TRBV3-1/TRBV3-2	TRBJ1-1	.
CASSFPGLAAGELFF	TGTGCCAGCAGCTTCCCGGGACTAGCGGCCGGGGAGCTGTTTTTT	.	TRBV5-4	TRBJ2-2	TRBD2
CASSLGAGINEQYF	TGCGCCAGCAGCTTGGGGGCAGGGATCAACGAGCAGTACTTC	few	TRBV5-1	TRBJ2-7	.
CASSDRYEQYF	TGTGCCAGCAGTGACCGCTACGAGCAGTACTTC	.	TRBV25-1	TRBJ2-7	.
CASSSLSGTDTEAFF	TGTGCCAGCAGCTCCCTCTCCGGGACAGACACTGAAGCTTTCTTT	.	TRBV5-5	TRBJ1-1	TRBD1
CASSVTGTGDYGYTF	TGTGCCAGCAGCGTCACCGGGACAGGGGACTATGGCTACACCTTC	.	TRBV9	TRBJ1-2	TRBD1
CASSVAAGYGEQFF	TGTGCCAGCAGCGTAGCAGCCGGGTACGGCGAGCAGTTCTTC	once	TRBV9	TRBJ2-1	.
CASSEGVGGYNEQFF	TGTGCCAGCAGCGAAGGGGTGGGGGGCTACAATGAGCAGTTCTTC	few	TRBV11-1	TRBJ2-1	.
CASSKQSRGGYTF	TGTGCCAGTAGTAAGCAGTCCCGCGGGGGCTACACCTTC	.	TRBV19	TRBJ1-2	.
CASSYGLAQNNEQFF	TGTGCCAGCAGTTACGGACTAGCGCAAAACAATGAGCAGTTCTTC	.	TRBV6-5	TRBJ2-1	TRBD2
CASSSRDRISYNEQFF	TGTGCCAGCAGCTCGAGGGACAGGATTTCCTACAATGAGCAGTTCTTC	.	TRBV5-4	TRBJ2-1	TRBD1
CASSALLFWDRAFSGANVLTF	TGTGCCAGCAGCGCCCTACTCTTCTGGGACAGGGCATTCTCTGGGGCCAACGTCCTGACTTTC	.	TRBV9	TRBJ2-6	TRBD1
CASSHPENTEAFF	TGTGCCAGCTCACATCCAGAGAACACTGAAGCTTTCTTT	.	TRBV18	TRBJ1-1	.
CASSLGAGGQQETQYF	TGTGCCAGCAGCTTAGGAGCGGGAGGGCAACAAGAGACCCAGTACTTC	.	TRBV11-2	TRBJ2-5	TRBD2
CAISAQGLNSPLHF	TGTGCCATCAGTGCCCAGGGTCTGAATTCACCCCTCCACTTT	.	TRBV10-3	TRBJ1-6	.
CASSLIGEASYEQYF	TGTGCCAGCAGTCTAATTGGGGAGGCCTCCTACGAGCAGTACTTC	.	TRBV27	TRBJ2-7	.
CASSGPRTEKNIQYF	TGTGCCAGTAGTGGTCCGCGGACAGAGAAAAACATTCAGTACTTC	few	TRBV19	TRBJ2-4	.
CAITLGTSGRTDTQYF	TGTGCCATCACCCTAGGGACTAGCGGGAGAACAGATACGCAGTATTTT	.	TRBV10-3	TRBJ2-3	TRBD2
CASSLRTQGFKGEKLFF	TGTGCCAGCAGCTTAAGGACACAGGGCTTCAAGGGTGAAAAACTGTTTTTT	few	TRBV5-6	TRBJ1-4	.
CASSTGWGNTEAFF	TGTGCCAGCAGTACAGGGTGGGGGAACACTGAAGCTTTCTTT	.	TRBV25-1	TRBJ1-1	.
CASMSGPEAFF	TGTGCCAGCATGAGCGGGCCTGAAGCTTTCTTT	.	TRBV27	TRBJ1-1	.
CSASASRYEQYF	TGCAGTGCTAGTGCTAGCAGGTACGAGCAGTACTTC	.	TRBV20-1	TRBJ2-7	.